This T cell receptor beta chain was sequenced in a study of shared clonotypes between healthy human individuals. Some clones are missing from TCRdb's copy, which holds only in-frame ones; the method was immunoSEQ multiplex PCR. The table lists millions of clones, over 85% of them singletons. Trimming cost V 4 bases and J 1 base; bases outside gene matches: 18. Germline lookup yields CDR1 LNHDA and CDR2 SQIVND (reference sequence). The CDR3 sequence is 19 residues long. The receptor was derived from a young man in good health. Some clones in this sample may be carry-over from other donors' samples. The chain joins TRBV19 to TRBJ2-7, with 8 bases fitting TRBD1. The sample taken for sequencing was naive CD4+ T cells from PBMCs. The subset: CD45RA+ positively selected. The CDR3 loop is CASSSIGVRGRGLSYEQYF. CDR3 DNA: TGTGCCAGTAGTAGTATAGGTGTCAGGGGGCGCGGATTATCCTACGAGCAGTACTTC.